Following are 25 T cell receptor beta chains from one sample sequenced in a study of tissue T cells after allogeneic stem cell transplantation. Clones were sequenced by immunoSEQ multiplex PCR, and TCRdb holds only the in-frame ones, with some missing. The sample yields approximately 45,000 clones, over 85% seen once. Sequences were derived from blood, sampled before transplantation. All receptors derive from a woman aged 35-75 years who later had graft-versus-host disease after an allogeneic stem cell transplant.

This chain connects TRBV7-2 to TRBJ2-1; D not certain. The V end was cut by 5 bases, the J end by 0 bases, with 11 bases between. CDR3 length: 15 amino acids. Germline loops: CDR1 SGHTA, CDR2 FQGNSA. CDR3 sequence: CASSPRRDSYNEQFF. In nucleotides, the CDR3 is TGTGCCAGCAGCCCTCGTAGGGACTCCTACAATGAGCAGTTCTTC.

The V and J genes are TRBV30 and TRBJ1-4; D remains ambiguous. CDR3 length: 14 residues. V was cut by 0 bases and J by 0 bases, with 5 bases left in between. Germline V gives CDR1 GTSNPN, CDR2 SVGIG (reference sequence). In DNA, the CDR3 is TGTGCCTGGAGTGTCGGAGCAACTAATGAAAAACTGTTTTTT. Translating gives CAWSVGATNEKLFF.

V and J are TRBV11-2 and TRBJ1-6; D not resolved. This CDR3 is built from 15 residues. In germline, CDR1 is SGHAT, CDR2 FQNNGV. Trimming cost V 0 bases and J 10 bases, with 13 bases left between them. The CDR3 nucleotides read TGTGCCAGCAGCTTAGAGTCGGGGTTGTTCTCACCCCTCCACTTT. As protein: CASSLESGLFSPLHF.

The CDR3 region has the DNA TGTGCCAGCAGCTCCCCGGCGGGAGGCTCTATCGGGGAGCTGTTTTTT. This encodes CASSSPAGGSIGELFF. The J gene is TRBJ2-2, the V gene TRBV7-6; 8 bases map to TRBD2. CDR3 size: 16 residues. J lost 7 bases, V lost 4 bases, and 11 bases had no gene match. Germline V gene data show CDR1 as SGHVS and CDR2 as FNYEAQ.

The sample holds one count of this clone. The chain joins TRBV7-2 to TRBJ2-1; the match to TRBD1 covers 9 bases. The CDR3 runs to 15 residues. Losses at the gene ends were 5 bases for V and 3 bases for J; bases not matched to a gene: 5. Germline-derived CDR1 and CDR2 are SGHTA and FQGNSA. CDR3 loop: CASSITGQGYNEQFF. The CDR3, as DNA: TGTGCCAGCAGCATAACGGGACAGGGCTACAATGAGCAGTTCTTC.

CDR3 protein: CASSLGTGGRETQYF. CDR3 sequence (DNA): TGTGCCAGCAGCTTGGGGACAGGGGGGCGGGAGACCCAGTACTTC. J is TRBJ2-5 and V is TRBV5-5, with 10 bases fitting TRBD1. The CDR3 is 15 amino acids. Germline assignment: CDR1 SGHKS and CDR2 YYEKEE (reference sequence). Trimming removed 0 bases from V and 5 bases from J; junction bases left unmatched: 4.

This clone was seen more than once but under ten times. This chain links TRBV6-5 with TRBJ1-5; D gene unclear. The germline V and J ends were trimmed by 4 bases and 6 bases, with 13 bases remaining between them. This CDR3 is 14 amino acids long. From germline, CDR1 is MNHEY and CDR2 SVGAGI. For the CDR3, the DNA is TGTGCCAGCAGTTGGGAGGGCTCGGTTCAGCCCCAGCATTTT. Its protein is CASSWEGSVQPQHF.

This clone has just one count. V and J are TRBV19 and TRBJ1-5, with no clear D. The CDR3 length is 15 residues. Germline assignment: CDR1 LNHDA and CDR2 SQIVND (reference sequence). V was pared by 7 bases and J by 4 bases, with 17 bases between. CDR3 bases: TGTGCCAGTATTGACACAAGATTAGGGAATCAGCCCCAGCATTTT. Residues: CASIDTRLGNQPQHF.

This chain joins TRBV5-8 and TRBJ1-1; D is uncertain. Per the germline V gene, CDR1 is SGHTS and CDR2 is YDEGEE. The CDR3 sequence is 12 residues long. Trimming left V 2 bases short and J 5 bases short, with 7 bases between. CDR3 residues: CASSLSGTEAFF. Written as DNA, the CDR3 is TGTGCCAGCAGCTTAAGTGGGACTGAAGCTTTCTTT.

The CDR3: CASSYGGVGTEAFF. CDR3 bases: TGTGCCAGCAGTTACGGAGGGGTGGGCACTGAAGCTTTCTTT. The chain uses TRBV6-5 and TRBJ1-1; tentative D call: TRBD1 (5 bases). Germline V gene data show CDR1 as MNHEY and CDR2 as SVGAGI. The CDR3 loop spans 14 amino acids. V lost 2 bases and J 4 bases, leaving 11 bases between the germline ends.

The chain is built from TRBV18 and TRBJ2-2, with D perhaps TRBD2 (6 bases). This CDR3 comprises 17 residues. Germline V CDR1 and CDR2: KGHSH, LQKENI. Trimming pared 1 base from V and 0 bases from J, leaving 12 bases between. CDR3 nucleotide sequence: TGTGCCAGCTCACCACAGGGGACGGGGGCGAACACCGGGGAGCTGTTTTTT. Translated, it gives CASSPQGTGANTGELFF.

The V call is TRBV19, the J call TRBJ1-4; the D is unclear. Trimming removed 3 bases at V and 4 bases at J, with 9 bases between. CDR1 and CDR2 (germline): LNHDA, SQIVND (reference sequence). This CDR3 is 14 amino acids long. The CDR3 bases are TGTGCCAGTAGTATTGGGCTCATTAATGAAAAACTGTTTTTT. Amino acid sequence: CASSIGLINEKLFF.

The V call is TRBV30, the J call TRBJ1-2; maybe TRBD1 (6 bases). Germline V CDR1 and CDR2: GTSNPN, SVGIG (reference sequence). V gave up 2 bases and J gave up 4 bases, with 8 bases separating them. This CDR3 spans 12 amino acids. CDR3 sequence (DNA): TGTGCCTGGAGTAGGGGGGCCTATGGCTACACCTTC. Its translation: CAWSRGAYGYTF.

V usage is TRBV30 and J usage is TRBJ1-2; no firm D call. The V gene lost 5 bases and the J gene lost 4 bases, with 17 bases spanning the gap. Germline V CDR1 and CDR2: GTSNPN, SVGIG (reference sequence). The CDR3 is 14 amino acids. CDR3 nucleotide sequence: TGTGCCTGGCAGGTCGGGCCCCCGTCCTATGGCTACACCTTC. Its protein product is CAWQVGPPSYGYTF.

V and J are TRBV10-3 and TRBJ2-1; 16 nucleotides agree with TRBD2. Germline-derived CDR1 and CDR2 are ENHRY and SYGVKD. CDR3 length equals 18 residues. After removal of 4 bases from V and 1 base from J, the junction contained 4 bases not matched to a gene. CDR3 nucleotides: TGTGCCATCAGTGTGGGACTAGCGGGAGGGTTGTCCTACAATGAGCAGTTCTTC. Translation: CAISVGLAGGLSYNEQFF.

This chain links TRBV6-2 or TRBV6-3 with TRBJ1-1, with D possibly TRBD1 on 6 matching bases. CDR1 and CDR2 from the germline V gene are MNHEY and SVGEGT. Trimming left V 2 bases short and J 4 bases short, with 14 bases between. There are 15 residues in the CDR3. The CDR3 is CASSYPLGGATEAFF. CDR3 bases: TGTGCCAGCAGTTACCCCTTGGGGGGGGCCACTGAAGCTTTCTTT.

This clone occurred once. The rearrangement uses TRBV20-1 and TRBJ2-7, with TRBD2 matching 7 bases. Unmatched junction bases numbered 8, after V lost 3 bases and J lost 0 bases. The germline CDR1 and CDR2 sequences are DFQATT and SNEGSKA (reference sequence). The CDR3 spans 15 residues. The chain's CDR3 is CSASPLAVLSYEQYF. CDR3 DNA sequence: TGCAGTGCTAGTCCGCTAGCGGTCCTCTCCTACGAGCAGTACTTC.

The J gene is TRBJ2-7, the V gene TRBV5-4, with 8 bases identical to TRBD1. V shed 3 bases, J shed 2 bases, and the junction held 4 bases outside the gene matches. CDR1 is SGHNT and CDR2 is YYREEE in the germline V gene (reference sequence). The CDR3 has 14 amino acids. The DNA of the CDR3 is TGTGCCAGCAGCTGGACAGGGTCGACCTACGAGCAGTACTTC. It yields the protein CASSWTGSTYEQYF.

This chain joins TRBV27 and TRBJ2-3; no clear D. The CDR3 is 15 residues long. Per germline, CDR1 MNHEY and CDR2 SMNVEV (reference sequence). V was pared by 5 bases and J by 2 bases, with 14 bases between. The DNA of the CDR3 is TGTGCCAGCAGTCTCGGGCTTCTGCCCACAGATACGCAGTATTTT. Protein sequence: CASSLGLLPTDTQYF.

The rearrangement joins TRBV19 to TRBJ2-7, with a tentative D call TRBD1 (5 bases). Looked up from germline, CDR1 is LNHDA and CDR2 is SQIVND (reference sequence). The CDR3 spans 12 residues. Trimming shortened V by 5 bases and J by 0 bases, and 5 bases separated the two germline ends. The CDR3 sequence: CASSDSSYEQYF. CDR3 nucleotide sequence: TGTGCCAGTAGTGACAGCTCCTACGAGCAGTACTTC.

The chain couples TRBV7-2 to TRBJ2-5; D call uncertain. CDR3 size: 11 residues. V lost 1 base, J lost 5 bases, and 2 bases lay in between. The germline V gene has CDR1 SGHTA and CDR2 FQGNSA. For the CDR3, the DNA is TGTGCCAGCAGCTTAGTGGAGACCCAGTACTTC. Translation: CASSLVETQYF.

The count of this clone is one. The chain has TRBV28 and TRBJ2-1; no clear D. This CDR3 spans 13 amino acids. Between the trimmed V and J ends, which lost 0 bases and 8 bases, there was a span of 8 bases. The V gene's germline CDR1 is MDHEN and CDR2 SYDVKM. This chain's CDR3 is CASSLWESHEQFF. The CDR3 coding sequence is TGTGCCAGCAGTTTATGGGAGTCTCATGAGCAGTTCTTC.

The chain couples TRBV9 to TRBJ1-2; D uncertain. Per germline, CDR1 SGDLS and CDR2 YYNGEE. The V end was cut by 4 bases, the J end by 6 bases, with 13 bases between. The CDR3 contains 13 residues. The CDR3 DNA reads as TGTGCCAGCAGCTCCCCGGGGTACGATGGCTACACCTTC. It is translated as CASSSPGYDGYTF. Filled out from reference TRBV9 and TRBJ1-2, the complete variable domain reads DSGVTQTPKHLITATGQRVTLRCSPRSGDLSVYWYQQSLDQGLQFLIQYYNGEERAKGNILERFSAQQFPDLHSELNLSSLELGDSALYFCASSSPGYDGYTFGSGTRLTVV.

The chain links TRBV6-4 to TRBJ1-1, with no clear D. The CDR3 length is 13 residues. The V gene's germline CDR1 is MRHNA and CDR2 SNTAGT. The V end was cut by 2 bases, the J end by 1 base, with 5 bases between. CDR3 protein: CASSDGGNTEAFF. The CDR3 nucleotides read TGTGCCAGCAGTGACGGAGGGAACACTGAAGCTTTCTTT.

The rearrangement uses TRBV28 and TRBJ2-7; TRBD2 matches 10 bases. CDR1 and CDR2 (germline): MDHEN, SYDVKM. The V segment lost 6 bases and the J segment 1 base; nucleotides outside the gene matches: 12. This CDR3 spans 17 amino acids. Here the CDR3 reads CASRVEAGGLLSYEQYF. CDR3 sequence (DNA): TGTGCCAGCAGGGTAGAAGCGGGAGGGCTTTTATCCTACGAGCAGTACTTC.